One and the same sample provided the 10 T cell receptor beta chains below, sequenced in a study of T cell responses to AZD1222 COVID-19 vaccine. Data came from immunoSEQ multiplex PCR; TCRdb stores just in-frame clones and leaves some out. The data show some 150,000 clones, 70% to 90% seen once. The sample consisted of peripheral blood, taken on day 0 of AZD1222 vaccination. These receptors originate from an adult in good health.

V usage is TRBV9 and J usage is TRBJ1-2, with D uncertain. CDR3 length equals 15 residues. Germline V lookup: CDR1 SGDLS, CDR2 YYNGEE. V dropped 3 bases and J dropped 7 bases, with 19 bases sitting between them. In nucleotides, the CDR3 is TGTGCCAGCAGCGATCCAGACAAGCCCCTCCTTGGCTACACCTTC. It yields the protein CASSDPDKPLLGYTF.

The chain recombines TRBV9 with TRBJ1-5; perhaps TRBD1 as D (5 bases). The CDR3 has 15 residues. Germline V CDR1 and CDR2: SGDLS, YYNGEE. V was cut by 0 bases and J by 1 base, with 8 bases left in between. The chain's CDR3 is CASSVGGESNQPQHF. The CDR3 bases are TGTGCCAGCAGCGTAGGGGGGGAAAGCAATCAGCCCCAGCATTTT.

This clone was recorded once. The chain couples TRBV5-5 to TRBJ1-6; D is possibly TRBD1 (6 bases). This CDR3 region has 15 residues. With 0 bases removed from V and 8 bases from J, the gap between germline ends came to 12 bases. Germline CDR1 and CDR2: SGHKS and YYEKEE (reference sequence). CDR3: CASSLVGGSDSPLHF. CDR3 bases: TGTGCCAGCAGCTTGGTAGGGGGTTCGGATTCACCCCTCCACTTT.

The V and J genes are TRBV6-4 and TRBJ2-7; TRBD2 agrees at 8 bases. Germline CDR1 MRHNA, CDR2 SNTAGT. The CDR3 consists of 16 residues. The trim removed 0 bases at V and 5 bases at J, leaving 9 bases unmatched. The CDR3 DNA follows: TGTGCCAGCAGTGACTCAGCTAGCGGGTCTGTTGACGAGCAGTACTTC. Protein: CASSDSASGSVDEQYF.

This chain uses TRBV7-9 with TRBJ2-1; 14 nucleotides align to TRBD2. Germline CDR1 reads SEHNR; CDR2 reads FQNEAQ (reference sequence). J lost 10 bases, V lost 5 bases, and 4 bases had no gene match. The CDR3 has 14 residues. CDR3 residues: CASSRGLAGGEQFF. The CDR3 DNA sequence: TGTGCCAGCAGCCGTGGACTAGCGGGGGGAGAGCAGTTCTTC. Full variable domain (missing parts from reference TRBV7-9 and TRBJ2-1): DTGVSQNPRHKITKRGQNVTFRCDPISEHNRLYWYRQTLGQGPEFLTYFQNEAQLEKSRLLSDRFSAERPKGSFSTLEIQRTEQGDSAMYLCASSRGLAGGEQFFGPGTRLTVL.

The chain employs TRBV7-9 and TRBJ2-3; tentatively, D is TRBD1 (6 bases). Deletions cut 4 bases from V and 7 bases from J, with 15 bases between. The germline V gene encodes CDR1 SEHNR and CDR2 FQNEAQ (reference sequence). The CDR3 loop spans 14 amino acids. CDR3 protein: CASSSDRPQNTQYF. The CDR3 DNA follows: TGTGCCAGCAGCTCAGACAGGCCCCAGAATACGCAGTATTTT.

This chain connects TRBV29-1 to TRBJ1-1; D gene uncertain. The CDR3 length is 11 residues. V was cut by 3 bases and J by 1 base, with 3 bases left in between. CDR1 and CDR2 (germline): SQVTM, ANQGSEA. The chain's CDR3 is CSVDKNTEAFF. In DNA form, the CDR3 reads TGCAGCGTTGACAAGAACACTGAAGCTTTCTTT.

The V and J genes are TRBV11-2 and TRBJ2-2, with 9 bases matching TRBD1. CDR1 is SGHAT, CDR2 FQNNGV, per germline. The V segment lost 4 bases and the J segment 4 bases; nucleotides outside the gene matches: 7. The CDR3 runs 16 residues. Written as DNA, the CDR3 is TGTGCCAGCAGCTGGACAGGGGCGGGTGCCACCGGGGAGCTGTTTTTT. Amino acid sequence: CASSWTGAGATGELFF. Complete variable domain (other parts from reference TRBV11-2 and TRBJ2-2): EAGVAQSPRYKIIEKRQSVAFWCNPISGHATLYWYQQILGQGPKLLIQFQNNGVVDDSQLPKDRFSAERLKGVDSTLKIQPAKLEDSAVYLCASSWTGAGATGELFFGEGSRLTVL.

This chain connects TRBV5-6 to TRBJ1-3; D not certain. Germline V lookup: CDR1 SGHDT, CDR2 YYEEEE. The CDR3 has 15 residues. Trimming pared 0 bases from V and 2 bases from J, leaving 9 bases between. The CDR3 region is CASSLGWAPGNTIYF. The CDR3 coding sequence is TGTGCCAGCAGCTTGGGGTGGGCACCTGGAAACACCATATATTTT.

The V gene is TRBV5-1, the J gene TRBJ2-7; TRBD1 agrees at 10 bases. Trimming removed 2 bases from V and 1 base from J; junction bases left unmatched: 3. The CDR3 length is 15 residues. Germline CDR1 is SGHRS and CDR2 is YFSETQ. CDR3: CASSFRDRGSYEQYF. CDR3 in DNA: TGCGCCAGCAGCTTCAGGGACAGGGGTTCCTACGAGCAGTACTTC.